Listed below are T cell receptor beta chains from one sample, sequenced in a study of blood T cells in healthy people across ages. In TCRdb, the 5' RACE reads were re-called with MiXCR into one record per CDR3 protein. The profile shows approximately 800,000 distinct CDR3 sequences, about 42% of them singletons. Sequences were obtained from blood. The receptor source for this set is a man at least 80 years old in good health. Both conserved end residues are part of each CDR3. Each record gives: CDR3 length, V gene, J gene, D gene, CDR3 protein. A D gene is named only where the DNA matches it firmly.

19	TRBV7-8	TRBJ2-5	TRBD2	CASSHGTSGSGELQETQYF
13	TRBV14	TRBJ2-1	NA	CASSQERASGQFF
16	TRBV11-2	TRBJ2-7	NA	CASSLIGGSEAYEQYF
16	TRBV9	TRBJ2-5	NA	CASSVGGASSQETQYF
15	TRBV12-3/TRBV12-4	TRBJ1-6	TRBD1	CASSRQGVYNSPLHF
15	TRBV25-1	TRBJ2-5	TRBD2	CASSPRLAGVETQYF
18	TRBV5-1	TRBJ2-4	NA	CASSPTATWLVGAREQYF
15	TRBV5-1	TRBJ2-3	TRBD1	CASSLDGTDAYTQYF
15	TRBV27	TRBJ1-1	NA	CASSLKGGLVSEAFF
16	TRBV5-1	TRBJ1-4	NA	CASRPGSFNSNEKLFF
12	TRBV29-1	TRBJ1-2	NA	CSVSQGGAGYTF
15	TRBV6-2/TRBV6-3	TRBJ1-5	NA	CASSYFQGSNQPQHF
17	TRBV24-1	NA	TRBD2	CATSDVLAGSSYNEQYF
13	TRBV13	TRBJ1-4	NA	CASSLGNDEKLFF
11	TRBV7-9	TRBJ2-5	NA	CASSERETQYF
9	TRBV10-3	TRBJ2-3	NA	CTIGDTQYF
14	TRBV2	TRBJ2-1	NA	CASSDERTYNEQFF
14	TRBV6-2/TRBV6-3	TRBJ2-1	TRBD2	CASSYRDYLNEQFF
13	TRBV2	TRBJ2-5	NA	CAIPPDKQETQYF
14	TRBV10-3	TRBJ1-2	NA	CAINPGATTYGYTF
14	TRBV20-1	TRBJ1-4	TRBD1	CSAREDRGPEKLFF
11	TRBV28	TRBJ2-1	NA	CASSPHNEQFF
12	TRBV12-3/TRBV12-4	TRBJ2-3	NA	CASSFGPDTQYF
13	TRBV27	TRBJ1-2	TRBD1	CASSFGTGDGYTF
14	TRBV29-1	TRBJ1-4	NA	CSVEEGGGDEKLFF
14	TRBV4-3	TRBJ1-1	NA	CASSQPGDSTEAFF
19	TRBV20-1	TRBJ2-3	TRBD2	CSARHSRDPSGTSTDTQYF
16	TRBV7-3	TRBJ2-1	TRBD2	CASSLSSSGGENEQFF
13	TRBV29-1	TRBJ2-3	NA	CSVGRQSTDTQYF
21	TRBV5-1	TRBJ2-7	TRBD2	CASSSDGGPGLAGSSYNEQYF
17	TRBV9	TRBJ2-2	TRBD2	CASSAFSGRGNTGELFF
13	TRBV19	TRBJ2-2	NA	CASSITQTGELFF
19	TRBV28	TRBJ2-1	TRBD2	CASSLNLGVVDPGGNEQFF
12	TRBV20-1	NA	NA	CSASGVAVEQYF
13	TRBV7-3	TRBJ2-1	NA	CASSPETAPPWFF
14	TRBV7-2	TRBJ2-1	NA	CASSLGAIYNEQFF
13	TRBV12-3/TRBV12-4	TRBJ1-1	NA	CASSLSVESEAFF
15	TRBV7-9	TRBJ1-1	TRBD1	CASSSGTGSYTEAFF
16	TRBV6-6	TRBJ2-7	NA	CASSFPRDRYFYEQYF
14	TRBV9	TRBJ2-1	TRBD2	CASSGEGLAGGQFF
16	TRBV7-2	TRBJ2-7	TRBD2	CASSLGPSGTTYEQYF
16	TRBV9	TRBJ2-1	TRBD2	CASTGTGRENYNEQFF
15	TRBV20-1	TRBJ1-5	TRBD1	CSARDVDRGGQPQHF
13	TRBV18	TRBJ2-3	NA	CASSSKQEDTQYF
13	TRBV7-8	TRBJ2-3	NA	CASRSGSTDTQYF
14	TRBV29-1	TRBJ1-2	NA	CSVGTTLGSYGYTF
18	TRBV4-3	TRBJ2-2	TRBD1	CASSQKPGQGAYGGELFF
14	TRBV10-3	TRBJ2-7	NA	CAISASASSYEQYF
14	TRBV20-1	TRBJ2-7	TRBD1	CSAREGTGVSEQYF
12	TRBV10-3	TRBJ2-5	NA	CAISERGSTQYF
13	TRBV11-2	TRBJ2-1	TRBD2	CASSLGRAGEQFF
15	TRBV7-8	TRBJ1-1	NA	CASFLHGGQNTEAFF
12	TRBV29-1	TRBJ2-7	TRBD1	CSVTGQYYEQYF
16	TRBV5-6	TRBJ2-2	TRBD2	CASSKISGRAVGELFF
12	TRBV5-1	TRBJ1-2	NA	CASGTYNYGYTF
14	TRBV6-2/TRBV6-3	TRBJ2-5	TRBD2	CATRGAGEKETQYF